This T cell receptor (beta chain) comes out of a study of blood T cell repertoires in COVID-19. Study context: PBMCs, B-cell-depleted T cells, or T cells were the source of the cDNA or gDNA that made up the material.

Recovery meant two consecutive negative NP/OP PCR tests, professional clearance, or resolved symptoms. This CDR3 has 18 amino acids. CDR1 is ENHRY and CDR2 is SYGVKD in the germline V gene. V trimming: 3 bases; J trimming: 0 bases; junction bases outside the gene matches: 7. Repertoires were generated with immunoSEQ multiplex PCR, while TCRdb's copy carries only in-frame clones and drops some. The sample contains about 380,000 clones, around 87% of which appear only once. The source of this sequence is a man aged 30 to 45 who had recovered from COVID-19. This chain uses TRBV10-3 with TRBJ2-3; 12 nucleotides line up with TRBD1. The sample taken for sequencing was PBMCs or T cells enriched from blood (not recorded which). CDR3 sequence reads: CAISDRDRGLLSTDTQYF. The CDR3, as DNA: TGTGCCATCAGTGACCGGGACAGGGGGCTCCTTAGCACAGATACGCAGTATTTT.